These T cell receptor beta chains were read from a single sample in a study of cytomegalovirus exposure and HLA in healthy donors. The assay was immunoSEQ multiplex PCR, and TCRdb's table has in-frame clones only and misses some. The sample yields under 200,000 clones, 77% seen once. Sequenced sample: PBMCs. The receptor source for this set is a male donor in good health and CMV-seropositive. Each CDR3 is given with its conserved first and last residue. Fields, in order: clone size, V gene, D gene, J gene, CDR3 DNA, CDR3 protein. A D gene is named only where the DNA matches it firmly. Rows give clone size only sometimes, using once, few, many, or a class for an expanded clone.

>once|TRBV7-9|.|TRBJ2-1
TGTGCCAGCAGCTTATCTACCCCCTTGGCGGGGCTTGTCAATGAGCAGTTCTTC
CASSLSTPLAGLVNEQFF
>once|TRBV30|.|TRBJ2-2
TGTGCCTGGACAGGGGGGAGCACCGGGGAGCTGTTTTTT
CAWTGGSTGELFF
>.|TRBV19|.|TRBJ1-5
TGTGCCAGTAGTATCTTTGAGGATCAGCCCCAGCATTTT
CASSIFEDQPQHF
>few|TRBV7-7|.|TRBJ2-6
TGTGCTAGCAGCTTTGTGGGGCAGGGGAGCGCCAACGTCCTGACTTTC
CASSFVGQGSANVLTF
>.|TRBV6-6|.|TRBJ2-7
TGTGCCAGCAGTGCTGCGGGACAGAATTACGAGCAGTACTTC
CASSAAGQNYEQYF
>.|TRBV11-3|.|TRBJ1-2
TGTGCCAGCAGCTTAGATGGTACAGGGCATGGCTACACCTTC
CASSLDGTGHGYTF
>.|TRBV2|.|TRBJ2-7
TGTGCCAGCAGCGATGGCAGGCCCTACGAGCAGTACTTC
CASSDGRPYEQYF
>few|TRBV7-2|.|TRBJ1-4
TGTGCCAGCAGCTTAGCGAAAGGGTCGGGGGGAAAACTGTTTTTT
CASSLAKGSGGKLFF
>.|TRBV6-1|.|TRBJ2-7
TGTGCCAGCAGCCCCCCCCCGAACAGCCCCTACGAGCAGTACTTC
CASSPPPNSPYEQYF
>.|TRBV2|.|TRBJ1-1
TGTGCCAGCACACGCGGGGACGTAGGGACTGAAGCTTTCTTT
CASTRGDVGTEAFF
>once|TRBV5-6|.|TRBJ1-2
TGTGCCAGCAGCTTCAATCCGGACAGCCCTTATGGCTACACCTTC
CASSFNPDSPYGYTF
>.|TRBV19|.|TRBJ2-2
TGTGCCAGTAGTATGCTCCCAAGAGCGGGCCGCACCGGGGAGCTGTTTTTT
CASSMLPRAGRTGELFF
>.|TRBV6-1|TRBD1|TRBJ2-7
TGTGCCAGGACGCCGGGACAGGGTGTCTCCTACGAGCAGTACTTC
CARTPGQGVSYEQYF
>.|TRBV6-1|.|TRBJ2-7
TGTGCCAGCAGTGTTAGTCACTCCTACGAGCAGTACTTC
CASSVSHSYEQYF
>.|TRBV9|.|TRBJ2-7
TGTGCCAGCAGCGTAGCGGAGGGAATCTCCTACGAGCAGTACTTC
CASSVAEGISYEQYF
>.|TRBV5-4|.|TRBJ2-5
TGTGCCAGCAGCCCGCGTTTAGGTCAGGGGTCACCTCAAGAGACCCAGTACTTC
CASSPRLGQGSPQETQYF
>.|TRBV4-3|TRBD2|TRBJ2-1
TGCGCCAGCAGCCAGGAAGCGGGACTAGCGGGGGGGCTTGAGCAGTTCTTC
CASSQEAGLAGGLEQFF
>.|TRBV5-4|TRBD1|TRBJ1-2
TGTGCCAGCAGCCCGGGACAGGAGATCTATGGCTACACCTTC
CASSPGQEIYGYTF
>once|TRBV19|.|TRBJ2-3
TGTGCCAGTACGTCCTTCCGCGGGGGCACAGATACGCAGTATTTT
CASTSFRGGTDTQYF
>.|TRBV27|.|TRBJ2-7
TGTGCCAGCAGTTTGGGACAAGCTCACGAGCAGTACTTC
CASSLGQAHEQYF
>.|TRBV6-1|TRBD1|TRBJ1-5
TGTGCCAGCAGTGAAGCACTTGGACAGGGATATCAGCCCCAGCATTTT
CASSEALGQGYQPQHF
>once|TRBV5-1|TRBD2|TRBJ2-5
TGCGCCAGCAGCTTGGGTCCTAGCGGGCAAGAGACCCAGTACTTC
CASSLGPSGQETQYF
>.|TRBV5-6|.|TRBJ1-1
TGTGCCAGCAGCTTGGCCATGACATCCACTGAAGCTTTCTTT
CASSLAMTSTEAFF
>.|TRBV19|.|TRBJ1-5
TGTGCCAGTAGTATGGGGGCTGTGAGCAATCAGCCCCAGCATTTT
CASSMGAVSNQPQHF
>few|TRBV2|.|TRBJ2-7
TGTGCCAGCAGTGCATTGGAGAGCTCCTACGAGCAGTACTTC
CASSALESSYEQYF
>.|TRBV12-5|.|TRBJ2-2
TGTGCTAGTGGTTTCAATTTGACCGGGGAGCTGTTTTTT
CASGFNLTGELFF
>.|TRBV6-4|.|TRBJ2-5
TGTGCCAGCAGTGGGGCCCCCCAAGAGACCCAGTACTTC
CASSGAPQETQYF
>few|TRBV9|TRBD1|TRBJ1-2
TGTGCCAGCAGCGTAGCTGGGACAGAGGTTTATGGCTACACCTTC
CASSVAGTEVYGYTF
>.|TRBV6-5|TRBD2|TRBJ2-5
TGTGCCAGCAGTTACTCGATGGGGGGGGAGACCCAGTACTTC
CASSYSMGGETQYF
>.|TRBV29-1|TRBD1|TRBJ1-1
TGCAGCGTTGACAGGGGGGCGGGAACTGAAGCTTTCTTT
CSVDRGAGTEAFF
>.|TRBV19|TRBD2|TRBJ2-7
TGTGCCAGTAGTATCCGGAGGGGCGCCGGGACTAGATCCTACGAGCAGTACTTC
CASSIRRGAGTRSYEQYF